This is a list of T cell receptor beta chains from one sample in a study of blood T cell repertoires in COVID-19. Data came from immunoSEQ multiplex PCR; TCRdb stores just in-frame clones and leaves some out. This sample yields about 410,000 clones, of which approximately 89% are seen a single time; about 1.7% belongs to the top ten. Sequenced material: PBMCs or T cells enriched from blood (not recorded which). The source of these receptors is a woman aged 25 to 39 who had recovered from COVID-19. Both conserved end residues are part of each CDR3. A D gene is named only where the DNA matches it firmly.

>TRBD1|TRBV9|TRBJ2-6
CASSGYGDSFVRSGANVLTF
TGTGCCAGCAGCGGATACGGGGACAGCTTCGTAAGGTCTGGGGCCAACGTCCTGACTTTC
>NA|TRBV15|TRBJ2-2
CATSRDPTNPGGELFF
TGTGCCACCAGCAGAGATCCGACTAACCCTGGCGGGGAGCTGTTTTTT
>NA|TRBV4-3|TRBJ2-3
CASSHSAGSTDTQYF
TGCGCCAGCAGCCATAGTGCGGGGAGCACAGATACGCAGTATTTT
>TRBD1|TRBV27|TRBJ2-7
CASKGTGDYEQYF
TGTGCCAGCAAAGGGACAGGGGATTACGAGCAGTACTTC
>TRBD2|TRBV27|TRBJ2-1
CASSLLAGAGGEQFF
TGTGCCAGCAGTTTATTGGCGGGAGCGGGGGGTGAGCAGTTCTTC
>NA|TRBV15|TRBJ2-7
CATSSPTPF
TGTGCCACCAGCAGTCCGACTCCCTTC
>TRBD1|TRBV5-3|TRBJ1-2
CARSFGEGQVYGYTF
TGTGCCAGAAGCTTTGGGGAAGGACAGGTCTATGGCTACACCTTC
>TRBD2|TRBV18|TRBJ2-7
CASSPSTGTSGREQYF
TGTGCCAGCTCACCGTCAACCGGGACTAGCGGGAGGGAGCAGTACTTC
>NA|TRBV4-3|TRBJ1-1
CASSQVEGSEAFF
TGCGCCAGCAGCCAAGTCGAGGGCAGTGAAGCTTTCTTT
>NA|TRBV5-1|TRBJ1-2
CASSLRRDGNYGYTF
TGCGCCAGCAGCTTGCGGCGGGACGGAAACTATGGCTACACCTTC
>NA|TRBV5-4|TRBJ2-1
CASSSTGSSYNEQFF
TGTGCCAGCAGCTCGACTGGAAGCTCCTACAATGAGCAGTTCTTC
>TRBD1|TRBV19|TRBJ2-1
CASRPGQGIFSGQFF
TGTGCCAGTAGGCCGGGACAGGGGATTTTCTCAGGGCAGTTCTTC
>NA|TRBV12-5|TRBJ1-5
CASGLVQPPDQPQHF
TGTGCTAGTGGTTTGGTACAACCGCCCGATCAGCCCCAGCATTTT
>TRBD1|TRBV5-4|TRBJ2-1
CASSFLTGSYNEQFF
TGTGCCAGCAGCTTCTTGACAGGGTCCTACAATGAGCAGTTCTTC
>NA|TRBV18|TRBJ1-2
CASSSIPLTGANYGYTF
TGTGCCAGCTCTAGCATCCCCCTGACAGGTGCTAACTATGGCTACACCTTC